This TCR beta chain appears in the sequencing data of a study of cytomegalovirus exposure and HLA in healthy donors. Across the whole study: An early release of data contained roughly 86 million unique TCRs, which came from HLA-typed donors.

This PCR relied on a set of 60 Vbeta primers and 13 Jbeta primers. The repertoire was sequenced with immunoSEQ multiplex PCR; TCRdb's copy has only in-frame clones and lacks some. The data hold around 100,000 clones, with about 70% observed a single time. This clone has only a few counts. Its specificity is unknown. There are 14 residues in the CDR3. Between the trimmed V and J ends, which lost 2 bases and 4 bases, there was a span of 8 bases. In germline, CDR1 is SGHVS, CDR2 FQNEAQ. Whole-study findings and limits: Accurate prediction of most subjects' HLA-A and HLA-B alleles from TCR beta sequences was reported. Available immune exposure information covered CMV serostatus only.

All the people who gave samples were healthy bone marrow donors. What was sequenced was PBMCs. V usage is TRBV7-8 and J usage is TRBJ2-2; D uncertain. The origin of this receptor is a woman aged 25 to 39 in good health and CMV-seronegative. The chain's CDR3 is CASSLRAFTGELFF. The CDR3 DNA follows: TGTGCCAGCAGCTTACGCGCCTTCACCGGGGAGCTGTTTTTT.